This T cell receptor (beta chain) was identified during a study of shared clonotypes between healthy human individuals. Study background: The donor group consisted of two women and a few men, aged 18 to 49.

Profiling relied on immunoSEQ multiplex PCR, and the TCRdb table lists in-frame clones only, not all of them. The sample includes over a million clones, around 97% of them seen just once. The germline V gene has CDR1 SGHAT and CDR2 FQNNGV. The CDR3 spans 15 residues. With 2 bases clipped from V and 3 bases from J, the junction kept 6 bases outside the gene matches. This sequence was found in a man aged 30-40 years in good health. V and J are TRBV11-2 and TRBJ2-7; 8 bases are shared with TRBD1. Sequenced input: naive CD4+ T cells sorted from blood. Regarding subset: CD45RA+ positively selected. The chain's CDR3 is CASSLMGTGLYEQYF. CDR3 sequence (DNA): TGTGCCAGCAGCTTAATGGGGACAGGCCTCTACGAGCAGTACTTC. Combining the CDR3 with reference TRBV11-2 and TRBJ2-7 gives the whole variable domain EAGVAQSPRYKIIEKRQSVAFWCNPISGHATLYWYQQILGQGPKLLIQFQNNGVVDDSQLPKDRFSAERLKGVDSTLKIQPAKLEDSAVYLCASSLMGTGLYEQYFGPGTRLTVT.